The 29 T cell receptor beta chains below were found in one sample sequenced in a study of blood T cell repertoires in COVID-19. Repertoires were generated with immunoSEQ multiplex PCR, while TCRdb's copy carries only in-frame clones and drops some. This repertoire shows 210,000 or so clones, over 75% found once; its top ten account for 5.5% to 7%. Sequenced material: peripheral blood. The receptors originated from a woman aged 40 to 55 who had recovered from COVID-19.

The V call is TRBV28, the J call TRBJ1-2, with 9 bases lining up with TRBD1. The CDR3 is 16 residues long. The trim removed 4 bases at V and 13 bases at J, leaving 19 bases unmatched. Germline V CDR1 and CDR2: MDHEN, SYDVKM. In DNA form, the CDR3 reads TGTGCCAGCAGTTCCCCCACTCTAACAGGGGGCGCATTTCTCACCTTC. Protein: CASSSPTLTGGAFLTF.

The V and J genes are TRBV6-5 and TRBJ1-2; TRBD1 matches at 8 bases. V trimming: 4 bases; J trimming: 7 bases; junction bases outside the gene matches: 11. The CDR3 totals 15 residues. Germline loops: CDR1 MNHEY, CDR2 SVGAGI. The CDR3, as DNA: TGTGCCAGCAGTTCCACCGGCAGGGGGCCTAGTGGCTACACCTTC. Its protein product is CASSSTGRGPSGYTF.

This clone was seen just once. The V and J genes are TRBV19 and TRBJ1-1, with D tentatively TRBD1 (6 bases). V shed 4 bases and J shed 5 bases, with 17 bases lying between them. The CDR3 loop spans 15 amino acids. CDR1 LNHDA and CDR2 SQIVND come from the germline V gene (reference sequence). The CDR3 DNA is TGTGCCAGTAGTACTCAACAGGGAAAAGGAACTGAAGCTTTCTTT. Its translation: CASSTQQGKGTEAFF.

The chain carries TRBV29-1 and TRBJ1-1; the match to TRBD1 covers 8 bases. V dropped 5 bases and J dropped 10; count of bases not matched to a gene: 6. CDR1 SQVTM and CDR2 ANQGSEA come from the germline V gene. This CDR3 region has 11 residues. CDR3 loop: CSVSTGGRAFF. The CDR3 nucleotides are TGCAGCGTTTCCACAGGGGGTCGAGCTTTCTTT.

This clone has a single count. The chain employs TRBV6-4 and TRBJ2-1, with 7 bases identical to TRBD2. The CDR3 runs 17 residues. Looked up from germline, CDR1 is MRHNA and CDR2 is SNTAGT. The V gene end was trimmed by 2 bases and the J gene end by 0 bases; junction bases not matched to a gene: 7. CDR3 residues: CASSDGSGGSSYNEQFF. CDR3 nucleotide sequence: TGTGCCAGCAGTGACGGGTCGGGGGGTAGCTCCTACAATGAGCAGTTCTTC.

The CDR3 here is CASSGGTATGETQYF. The CDR3 DNA is TGTGCCAGCAGTGGGGGGACAGCCACGGGGGAGACCCAGTACTTC. The chain links TRBV2 to TRBJ2-5, with 7 bases matching TRBD1. V shed 4 bases, J shed 5 bases, and the junction held 10 bases outside the gene matches. The CDR3 spans 15 residues. CDR1 is SNHLY and CDR2 is FYNNEI in the germline V gene.

The chain carries TRBV3-1 (or the pseudogene TRBV3-2) and TRBJ1-2, with no clear D. Trimming cost V 5 bases and J 2 bases, with 12 bases left between them. The CDR3 totals 14 residues. Germline CDR1 reads LGHDT; CDR2 reads YNNKEL (reference sequence). CDR3 sequence reads: CASSSRTGNYGYTF. The CDR3 bases are TGTGCCAGCAGCTCGAGGACGGGGAACTATGGCTACACCTTC.

The V gene is TRBV29-1, the J gene TRBJ2-7; TRBD1 might be the D (5 bases). Germline V lookup: CDR1 SQVTM, CDR2 ANQGSEA. This CDR3 has 10 amino acids. Trimming removed 4 bases at V and 6 bases at J, with 7 bases between. This CDR3 is CSVAGSEQYF. The CDR3 nucleotides read TGCAGCGTTGCAGGGTCCGAGCAGTACTTC.

This chain links TRBV4-3 with TRBJ2-3; TRBD2 matches at 7 bases. The CDR3 consists of 16 residues. The J segment lost 4 bases and the V segment lost 3 bases, leaving 10 bases of the junction unmatched. Germline V CDR1 and CDR2: LGHNA, YSLEER. The CDR3 is CASSQPRAGASDTQYF. Here the CDR3 DNA reads TGCGCCAGCAGCCAGCCTCGGGCGGGAGCCTCAGATACGCAGTATTTT.

The chain employs TRBV6-5 and TRBJ1-1; perhaps TRBD1 as D (6 bases). Trimming pared 2 bases from V and 4 bases from J, leaving 17 bases between. The CDR3 consists of 16 residues. From germline, CDR1 is MNHEY and CDR2 SVGAGI. The CDR3: CASSYVAGASGTEAFF. The CDR3 DNA follows: TGTGCCAGCAGTTACGTGGCAGGGGCAAGTGGCACTGAAGCTTTCTTT.

The rearrangement uses TRBV6-5 and TRBJ2-7, with TRBD1 identical over 9 bases. The CDR3 runs 14 residues. Germline V CDR1 and CDR2: MNHEY, SVGAGI. V shed 2 bases and J 3 bases; nucleotides not matched to a gene: 2. The CDR3 reads CASSYVGQGYEQYF. As DNA, the CDR3 is TGTGCCAGCAGTTACGTGGGACAGGGCTACGAGCAGTACTTC.

The V call is TRBV4-3, the J call TRBJ2-6; 7 nucleotides match TRBD1. CDR3 size: 20 residues. Germline V lookup: CDR1 LGHNA, CDR2 YSLEER. After removal of 4 bases from V and 0 bases from J, the junction contained 15 bases not matched to a gene. CDR3 sequence (DNA): TGCGCCAGCAGCCGTGAGGGGGCGCAGGGCCCGGGCTCTGGGGCCAACGTCCTGACTTTC. It is translated as CASSREGAQGPGSGANVLTF.

CDR3 nucleotide sequence: TGTGCCAGTAGTATAGGGACAGGCCCCTACTACGAGCAGTACTTC. Residues: CASSIGTGPYYEQYF. This chain connects TRBV19 to TRBJ2-7; 7 bases are a match to TRBD1. The CDR3 is 15 amino acids. With V trimmed by 1 base and J by 3 bases, 6 bases remained unmatched. Per germline, CDR1 LNHDA and CDR2 SQIVND (reference sequence).

The chain's CDR3 is CAIKTEGSNQPQHF. As DNA, the CDR3 is TGTGCCATCAAGACTGAGGGTAGCAATCAGCCCCAGCATTTT. V is TRBV10-3 and J is TRBJ1-5; D uncertain. Germline CDR1 reads ENHRY; CDR2 reads SYGVKD. The V gene lost 7 bases and the J gene lost 0 bases, with 10 bases spanning the gap. The CDR3 covers 14 residues.

This chain connects TRBV20-1 to TRBJ2-7; a possible D gene is TRBD1 (6 bases). V gave up 6 bases and J gave up 4 bases, with 10 bases separating them. Germline CDR1 is DFQATT and CDR2 is SNEGSKA (reference sequence). The CDR3 is 11 amino acids. The CDR3 reads CSADREYEQYF. CDR3 DNA: TGCAGTGCGGACAGAGAATACGAGCAGTACTTC.

The chain combines TRBV19 with TRBJ2-7; a weak D match, TRBD1 (5 bases). CDR1 is LNHDA, CDR2 SQIVND, per germline (reference sequence). Trimming took off 3 bases at V and 0 bases at J, with 12 bases between the two ends. The CDR3 spans 15 residues. CDR3 in amino acids: CASSIRAGISYEQYF. The CDR3 DNA follows: TGTGCCAGTAGTATTAGAGCAGGGATCTCCTACGAGCAGTACTTC.

This chain joins TRBV2 and TRBJ2-3; 11 bases align to TRBD2. CDR3 length: 16 amino acids. Trimming took 1 base from V and 1 from J; bases not matched to a gene: 1. Germline V gene sequence: CDR1 SNHLY, CDR2 FYNNEI. The CDR3 spells CASSEGTSGRTDTQYF. The CDR3 region has the DNA TGTGCCAGCAGTGAAGGGACTAGCGGGCGCACAGATACGCAGTATTTT.

The V call is TRBV4-2, the J call TRBJ1-2; 10 bases agree with TRBD1. CDR1 LGHNA and CDR2 YNFKEQ come from the germline V gene. CDR3 length: 18 amino acids. V dropped 4 bases and J dropped 1; count of bases not matched to a gene: 12. The CDR3: CASSPHSGQGGLNYGYTF. CDR3 nucleotide sequence: TGTGCCAGCAGCCCTCACAGCGGACAGGGGGGACTTAACTATGGCTACACCTTC.

The chain uses TRBV4-1 and TRBJ2-2; possibly TRBD1 for D (6 bases). The V end was cut by 6 bases, the J end by 1 base, with 24 bases between. CDR3 length equals 19 residues. Germline V gene lookup returns CDR1 MGHRA and CDR2 YSYEKL. The CDR3: CASRHSRDTPSKNTGELFF. The CDR3 DNA is TGCGCCAGCAGGCACTCCCGGGACACACCTTCAAAGAACACCGGGGAGCTGTTTTTT.

This chain connects TRBV4-1 to TRBJ2-3; 16 nucleotides agree with TRBD2. The CDR3 is made up of 19 amino acids. V shed 0 bases and J 1 base; nucleotides not matched to a gene: 4. Germline lookup yields CDR1 MGHRA and CDR2 YSYEKL. CDR3 DNA: TGCGCCAGCAGCCAAGACGGGACTAGCGGGAGGGCCGGCACAGATACGCAGTATTTT. It encodes CASSQDGTSGRAGTDTQYF.

This clone appeared a single time. J is TRBJ2-7 and V is TRBV11-1; 11 bases fit TRBD2. CDR1 and CDR2 (germline): SGHAT, FQDESV (reference sequence). The V segment lost 5 bases and the J segment 2 bases; nucleotides outside the gene matches: 2. This CDR3 region has 14 residues. DNA of the CDR3: TGTGCCAGCAGCGGACTAGCGGGTCCCTACGAGCAGTACTTC. Amino acids: CASSGLAGPYEQYF.

This chain uses TRBV18 with TRBJ2-7, with 8 bases matching TRBD1. The V gene's germline CDR1 is KGHSH and CDR2 LQKENI. Trimming removed 6 bases from V and 0 bases from J; junction bases left unmatched: 7. CDR3 length: 15 amino acids. This chain's CDR3 is CASSPTGATSYEQYF. CDR3 in DNA: TGTGCCAGCTCTCCGACAGGGGCTACCTCCTACGAGCAGTACTTC.

This sequence joins TRBV5-1 and TRBJ2-5, with 11 bases identical to TRBD2. V lost 4 bases and J lost 4; bases outside the gene matches: 6. The length of the CDR3 is 15 residues. Germline loops: CDR1 SGHRS, CDR2 YFSETQ. The DNA of the CDR3 is TGCGCCAGCAGCCTTAGCGGGAGGGCCTTAGAGACCCAGTACTTC. This translates into CASSLSGRALETQYF.

V and J are TRBV6-4 and TRBJ2-1; 7 bases fit TRBD2. The CDR3 extends over 15 amino acids. J was trimmed by 8 bases and V by 5 bases; bases with no gene match: 12. From germline, CDR1 is MRHNA and CDR2 SNTAGT. The CDR3 DNA reads as TGTGCCAGCAGTCGGGAGCGGGAATACATGGATGAGCAGTTCTTC. Protein sequence: CASSREREYMDEQFF.

The chain employs TRBV5-5 and TRBJ2-7; D gene ambiguous. Trimming took off 4 bases at V and 8 bases at J, with 13 bases between the two ends. The CDR3 runs 12 residues. CDR1 is SGHKS and CDR2 is YYEKEE in the germline V gene (reference sequence). CDR3: CASSPTRYKQYF. DNA for the CDR3: TGTGCCAGCAGCCCCACCCGGTATAAGCAGTACTTC. Combining the CDR3 with reference TRBV5-5 and TRBJ2-7 gives the whole variable domain DAGVTQSPTHLIKTRGQQVTLRCSPISGHKSVSWYQQVLGQGPQFIFQYYEKEERGRGNFPDRFSARQFPNYSSELNVNALLLGDSALYLCASSPTRYKQYFGPGTRLTVT.

The chain carries TRBV28 and TRBJ1-5; 8 bases align to TRBD1. Germline trimming cut 5 bases from V and 2 bases from J; bases unmatched to any gene: 14. Germline V gene sequence: CDR1 MDHEN, CDR2 SYDVKM. The CDR3 consists of 18 residues. The CDR3 sequence: CASSLDRVGERGNQPQHF. The CDR3 nucleotides read TGTGCCAGCAGTCTGGACAGGGTTGGTGAAAGAGGCAATCAGCCCCAGCATTTT.

The chain links TRBV7-2 to TRBJ2-3; 11 bases map to TRBD2. Germline CDR1 is SGHTA and CDR2 is FQGNSA. Germline trimming cut 6 bases from V and 3 bases from J; bases unmatched to any gene: 5. CDR3 length: 15 residues. The CDR3 region is CASSQTSGKTDTQYF. DNA for the CDR3: TGTGCCAGCAGTCAGACTAGCGGGAAGACAGATACGCAGTATTTT.

Only a few counts were recorded for this clone. The chain is built from TRBV5-6 and TRBJ2-2, with 7 nucleotides matching TRBD2. Per germline, CDR1 SGHDT and CDR2 YYEEEE. The CDR3 covers 15 residues. Trimming removed 5 bases from V and 0 bases from J; junction bases left unmatched: 4. This chain's CDR3 is CASRPRGANTGELFF. CDR3 DNA: TGTGCCAGCAGGCCCCGGGGGGCGAACACCGGGGAGCTGTTTTTT.

V and J are TRBV7-9 and TRBJ2-1, with 7 bases lining up with TRBD2. This CDR3 has 16 amino acids. Losses at the gene ends were 5 bases for V and 4 bases for J; bases not matched to a gene: 11. Germline-derived CDR1 and CDR2 are SEHNR and FQNEAQ (reference sequence). Here the CDR3 reads CASSRWAGAEYNEQFF. The CDR3 nucleotides are TGTGCCAGCAGCAGATGGGCGGGAGCGGAGTACAATGAGCAGTTCTTC. The full variable domain, its missing parts supplied by reference TRBV7-9 and TRBJ2-1, is DTGVSQNPRHKITKRGQNVTFRCDPISEHNRLYWYRQTLGQGPEFLTYFQNEAQLEKSRLLSDRFSAERPKGSFSTLEIQRTEQGDSAMYLCASSRWAGAEYNEQFFGPGTRLTVL.